Below, 16 T cell receptor beta chains from the same sample are listed, as sequenced in a study of T cells in Graves' hyperthyroidism and ophthalmopathy. There were TCR beta CDR3 regions amplified from RNA transcripts. With the HTBI primer set, the TCR CDR3 went through a first round of RT-PCR. TCRdb re-derived calls from the multiplex PCR reads in MiXCR, one entry per CDR3 protein. The repertoire holds around 760,000 distinct CDR3 sequences, with roughly a third as singletons. The specimen sequenced was blood. The receptors here all came from a woman in her thirties or forties with Graves' hyperthyroidism.

As for this clonotype: Just one base apart from a much larger clone, this may be a read error. The rearrangement links TRBV9 to TRBJ2-5, with 7 bases identical to TRBD2. CDR3 size: 15 residues. CDR1 is SGDLS, CDR2 YYNGEE, per germline. The CDR3 DNA follows: TGTGCCAACAGCGTCGCTGTGCGGGAGTGGGAGACCCAGTACTTC. Translating it yields CANSVAVREWETQYF.

In the case of this clonotype: An end of the junction differs from the germline gene, which may be a read error. The chain combines TRBV15 with TRBJ1-5; D is unclear. Germline V CDR1 and CDR2: LNHNV, YYDKDF (reference sequence). CDR3 length: 14 amino acids. CDR3 sequence (DNA): TGTGCCACCAGCAGAGGACGGATCAATCGGCCCCAGCATTTT. This codes for CATSRGRINRPQHF.

Only a few counts were recorded for this clonotype. The chain combines TRBV4-3 with TRBJ2-2; D tentatively reads TRBD1 or TRBD2 (5 bases each). The germline V gene has CDR1 LGHNA and CDR2 YSLEER. This CDR3 is 15 amino acids long. Trimming pared 4 bases from V and 7 bases from J, leaving 16 bases between. The DNA of the CDR3 is TGCGCCAGCAGCCGAGAGAGGGGCTGGAACGGGGAGCTGTTTTTT. Its protein is CASSRERGWNGELFF.

The chain is built from TRBV5-4 and TRBJ2-2; D might be TRBD2 (5 bases). Trimming left V 1 base short and J 2 bases short, with 9 bases between. Germline loops: CDR1 SGHNT, CDR2 YYREEE (reference sequence). The CDR3 loop spans 15 amino acids. DNA of the CDR3: TGTGCCAGCAGCTTGAGGACTCTCAACACCGGGGAGCTGTTTTTT. Translated: CASSLRTLNTGELFF.

This clonotype has at least ten counts. The chain joins TRBV7-9 to TRBJ2-2; TRBD1 agrees at 8 bases. Trimming cost V 3 bases and J 5 bases; bases outside gene matches: 5. The CDR3 sequence is 15 residues long. Per the germline V gene, CDR1 is SEHNR and CDR2 is FQNEAQ (reference sequence). The CDR3: CASSLAGGLTGELFF. The DNA of the CDR3 is TGTGCCAGCAGCTTGGCAGGGGGCTTGACCGGGGAGCTGTTTTTT.

This clonotype was seen many times. The chain combines TRBV7-2 with TRBJ2-5; perhaps TRBD1 as D (6 bases). V lost 3 bases to trimming and J lost 5 bases, with 13 bases between them. Germline V lookup: CDR1 SGHTA, CDR2 FQGNSA. This CDR3 spans 14 amino acids. The CDR3, as DNA: TGTGCCAGCAGCTTGGATGGGGGCGTCGAGACCCAGTACTTC. Protein sequence: CASSLDGGVETQYF.

This clonotype was counted a few times. This chain connects TRBV19 to TRBJ2-6; 9 nucleotides match TRBD1. J gave up 0 bases and V 0 bases, and 6 bases lay outside the gene matches. The CDR3 consists of 19 residues. Germline-derived CDR1 and CDR2 are LNHDA and SQIVND (reference sequence). CDR3 amino acids: CASSIERDRAYSGANVLTF. The DNA for the CDR3 is TGTGCCAGTAGTATAGAACGGGACAGGGCGTACTCTGGGGCCAACGTCCTGACTTTC.

This rearrangement joins TRBV29-1 to TRBJ1-2, with D unclear. V was trimmed by 3 bases and J by 3 bases, leaving 5 bases between them. This CDR3 spans 11 amino acids. Germline values: CDR1 SQVTM, CDR2 ANQGSEA. This CDR3 is CSVDGYYGYTF. CDR3 nucleotides: TGCAGCGTTGACGGCTACTATGGCTACACCTTC.

This clonotype was seen ten or more times. This chain uses TRBV7-8 with TRBJ1-5; 10 bases align to TRBD1. This CDR3 comprises 15 residues. The J segment lost 7 bases and the V segment lost 5 bases, leaving 8 bases of the junction unmatched. Germline CDR1 SGHVS, CDR2 FQNEAQ. The DNA of the CDR3 is TGTGCCAGCAGCGCGACAGGGGGCTCGGGACAGCCCCAGCATTTT. Protein: CASSATGGSGQPQHF. Full variable domain (remainder filled in from reference TRBV7-8 and TRBJ1-5): GAGVSQSPRYKVAKRGQDVALRCDPISGHVSLFWYQQALGQGPEFLTYFQNEAQLDKSGLPSDRFFAERPEGSVSTLKIQRTQQEDSAVYLCASSATGGSGQPQHFGDGTRLSIL.

This clonotype showed up just a few times. This chain links TRBV12-3 or TRBV12-4 with TRBJ2-5; weak D call: TRBD2 (5 bases). CDR3 length: 14 residues. V was cut by 7 bases and J by 4 bases, with 16 bases left in between. The CDR3 DNA reads TGTGCCAGCACCAGACTATCCCTACCAGAGACCCAGTACTTC. Translated: CASTRLSLPETQYF.

Remarks on this clonotype: Being one base from a much bigger clone, this may be a read error. V is TRBV5-1 and J is TRBJ1-6; tentatively, D is TRBD1 (5 bases). Germline V gene data show CDR1 as SGHRS and CDR2 as YFSETQ. The CDR3 consists of 15 residues. CDR3 sequence (DNA): TGCGTCAGCAGCTTGGCCAATTTTGGGGACTCACCCCTCCACTTT. Translating gives CVSSLANFGDSPLHF.

This clonotype was picked up many times. The chain joins TRBV20-1 to TRBJ1-6, with D tentatively TRBD1 (5 bases). The CDR3 consists of 14 residues. Germline CDR1 DFQATT, CDR2 SNEGSKA (reference sequence). V shed 1 base and J shed 7 bases, with 11 bases lying between them. CDR3 residues: CSARADGANSPLHF. In DNA, the CDR3 is TGCAGTGCTAGAGCCGACGGGGCGAATTCACCCCTCCACTTT.

This clonotype showed up many times. The chain employs TRBV7-9 and TRBJ2-5; no reliable D call. The CDR3 length is 11 residues. The germline gives CDR1 SEHNR, CDR2 FQNEAQ (reference sequence). The V end was cut by 4 bases, the J end by 3 bases, with 3 bases between. CDR3 amino acids: CASSSKETQYF. The CDR3 coding sequence is TGTGCCAGCAGCTCGAAAGAGACCCAGTACTTC.

The chain is built from TRBV7-2 and TRBJ2-7; no reliable D call. The CDR3 has 13 residues. V shed 0 bases and J shed 2 bases, with 5 bases lying between them. Germline V gene lookup returns CDR1 SGHTA and CDR2 FQGNSA. CDR3 sequence (DNA): TGTGCCAGCAGCTTAGCCAGTACCTACGAGCAGTACTTC. Its translation: CASSLASTYEQYF. Supplemented by reference TRBV7-2 and TRBJ2-7, the full variable domain reads GAGVSQSPSNKVTEKGKDVELRCDPISGHTALYWYRQSLGQGLEFLIYFQGNSAPDKSGLPSDRFSAERTGGSVSTLTIQRTQQEDSAVYLCASSLASTYEQYFGPGTRLTVT.

The V gene is TRBV19, the J gene TRBJ1-1; D gene ambiguous. CDR3 length equals 14 residues. Trimming removed 5 bases from V and 6 bases from J, with 16 bases in between. Germline V gene lookup returns CDR1 LNHDA and CDR2 SQIVND (reference sequence). CDR3 coding DNA: TGTGCCAGTAGTGCATGGGGTGAAGACGCTGAAGCTTTCTTT. Amino acids: CASSAWGEDAEAFF.

This clonotype was detected only a few times. This rearrangement joins TRBV7-3 to TRBJ2-2; unclear D gene. Germline V gene data show CDR1 as SGHTA and CDR2 as FQGTGA. The CDR3 contains 12 residues. The germline V and J ends were trimmed by 2 bases and 9 bases, with 7 bases remaining between them. The CDR3 sequence: CASSLETRELFF. The CDR3 coding sequence is TGTGCCAGCAGCTTAGAGACCCGGGAGCTGTTTTTT. Drawing the rest from reference TRBV7-3 and TRBJ2-2, the complete variable domain is GAGVSQTPSNKVTEKGKYVELRCDPISGHTALYWYRQSLGQGPEFLIYFQGTGAADDSGLPNDRFFAVRPEGSVSTLKIQRTERGDSAVYLCASSLETRELFFGEGSRLTVL.